The sequence of this T cell receptor (beta chain) was determined in a study of molecular identifiers for immune sequencing clone quantification. Study conclusions and caveats: Detectable among about a million naive cells, according to reports, was Jurkat TCR RNA spiked in from one cell. The share of molecules held by clones above 20 RNA copies was over 99% in effector cells and under 1% in naive cells.

Sorted cell numbers of roughly 20,000 to 1,100,000, with 10%, 30% or 50% RNA, served as input for naive CD8 libraries. CDR3 length equals 18 residues. V lost 3 bases, J lost 1 base, and 24 bases lay in between. Germline loops: CDR1 DFQATT, CDR2 SNEGSKA (reference sequence). This clonotype was seen ten or more times. Its specificity is unknown. MiXCR was run by TCRdb on the PCR reads, yielding one entry per CDR3 protein. The sample gives about 640,000 distinct CDR3 sequences, 20% of which show up once; under 0.95% is in the top ten. Sequences were obtained from naive CD8+ T cells from blood, with Jurkat cell RNA spiked in. Noted subset: FACS-sorted CD8+CD4-CCR7+CD45RA+ naive T cells. The V call is TRBV20-1, the J call TRBJ1-1; TRBD1 might be the D (6 bases). This receptor was identified in a human donor in good health. Some libraries in this study had Jurkat cell RNA spiked in. CDR3 residues: CSASRRIKNRAQNTEAFF. CDR3 bases: TGCAGTGCTAGCCGACGAATTAAAAACAGGGCCCAGAACACTGAAGCTTTCTTT.